These T cell receptor beta chains were read from a single sample in a study of cytomegalovirus exposure and HLA in healthy donors. Assay used: immunoSEQ multiplex PCR; TCRdb lists only in-frame clones, some missing. Among 95,000 to 150,000 clones, about 80% were seen once, and the ten largest hold about 10%. The sequencing input was PBMCs. These receptors came from a female donor in good health and CMV-seropositive. Both conserved end residues are part of each CDR3. A D gene is named only where the DNA matches it firmly.

-,TRBV11-2,CASSGLTGHLYNEQFF
-,TRBV4-3,CASSRSRGGNYGYTF
-,TRBV19,CASSPTGYNEQFF
-,TRBV6-5,CASSFVRGETQYF
-,TRBV30,CAWSVMQTGREKLFF
TRBD1,TRBV10-1,CAAVPQGIHNEQFF
TRBD1,TRBV19,CASSMNLRQGAETQYF
-,TRBV5-1,CASTLTEGKDTQYF
TRBD1,TRBV19,CASRVTGGREQYF
TRBD1,TRBV30,CAWVGQTNTGELFF
-,TRBV18,CASSPPWGRETQYF
TRBD1,TRBV4-3,CASSQPQGNYGYTF
TRBD1,TRBV6-1,CASSTGGYGYTF
TRBD1,TRBV18,CASSPMGQLNQPQHF
-,TRBV7-2,CASSLAGATDTQYF
-,TRBV14,CASSVQMNTEAFF
-,TRBV6-5,CASLKSSYGYTF
-,TRBV2,CASLGGGHQPQHF
-,TRBV19,CASSIGGTKVRDTQYF
-,TRBV2,CASRRDYSAQYF
TRBD1,TRBV7-3,CASSSHRGLRTEAFF
-,TRBV7-2,CASSTSTDTQYF
-,TRBV9,CASSVEVGRGTGTQYF
-,TRBV5-1,CASSLGQNTDTQYF
-,TRBV4-1,CASSQVDRGEQYF
TRBD2,TRBV25-1,CATSLAGALGEQFF
-,TRBV28,CASSFSPGAGDGYTF
TRBD2,TRBV7-8,CASSSPGLAGGLVTGELFF
TRBD1,TRBV4-1,CASSQVPGQGKWSTEAFF
TRBD2,TRBV6-1,CASSENLGGTRRLFEQFF
-,TRBV9,CASSHSSLGETQYF
TRBD2,TRBV29-1,CSVEETTSGTYEQYF
-,TRBV5-4,CASSLGGLPNTEAFF
-,TRBV25-1,CASSEVGGRGSNEQFF
TRBD1,TRBV2,CASRVRDRGGKLFF
TRBD1,TRBV10-3,CATSQGDYGYTF
TRBD1,TRBV2,CASTGMDRGGEQYF
-,TRBV6-5,CASSYSTEAYGYTF
TRBD1,TRBV7-2,CASSLVGQGRPDTQYF
-,TRBV5-1,CASSLEGDSRQPQHF
TRBD1,TRBV30,CAWSPGQGVDIQYF
TRBD1,TRBV5-4,CASRPGTGGWGYTF
-,TRBV19,CASSGQGINQPQHF
TRBD2,TRBV5-1,CASSFGLAGEGETQYF
-,TRBV6-6,CASTNRDTNEKLFF
-,TRBV18,CASSQTSGSSTGELFF
TRBD1,TRBV2,CASSERGAGQGASGEQFF
TRBD1,TRBV10-3,CAISRTGGARNTEAFF
TRBD1,TRBV5-1,CASSQDRGLEQYF
-,TRBV7-9,CASSRTYGAGADTEAFF
-,TRBV6-5,CASSYSPDSPLHF